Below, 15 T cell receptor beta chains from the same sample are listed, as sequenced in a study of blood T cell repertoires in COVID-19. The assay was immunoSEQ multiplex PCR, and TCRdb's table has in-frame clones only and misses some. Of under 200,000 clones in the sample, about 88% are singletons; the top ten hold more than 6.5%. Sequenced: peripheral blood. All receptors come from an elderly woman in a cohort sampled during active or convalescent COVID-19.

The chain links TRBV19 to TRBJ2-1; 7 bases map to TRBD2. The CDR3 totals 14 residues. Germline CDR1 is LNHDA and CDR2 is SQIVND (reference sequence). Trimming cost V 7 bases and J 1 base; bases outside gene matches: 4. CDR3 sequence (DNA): TGTGCCAGTACCCCCGGGAGGTCCTACAATGAGCAGTTCTTC. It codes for CASTPGRSYNEQFF.

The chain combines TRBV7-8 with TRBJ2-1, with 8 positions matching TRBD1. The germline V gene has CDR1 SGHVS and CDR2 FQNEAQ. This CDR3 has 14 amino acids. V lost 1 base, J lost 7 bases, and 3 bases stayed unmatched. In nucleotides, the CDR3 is TGTGCCAGCAGCTTAGGACAGGGGATGAATGAGCAGTTCTTC. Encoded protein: CASSLGQGMNEQFF.

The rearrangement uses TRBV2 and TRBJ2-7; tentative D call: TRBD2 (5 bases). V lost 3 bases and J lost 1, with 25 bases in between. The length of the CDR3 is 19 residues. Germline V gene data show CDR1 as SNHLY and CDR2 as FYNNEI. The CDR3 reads CASSDGYRGSGLKSYEQYV. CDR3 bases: TGTGCCAGCAGTGACGGTTATCGAGGGTCGGGCTTAAAGTCCTACGAGCAGTACGTC.

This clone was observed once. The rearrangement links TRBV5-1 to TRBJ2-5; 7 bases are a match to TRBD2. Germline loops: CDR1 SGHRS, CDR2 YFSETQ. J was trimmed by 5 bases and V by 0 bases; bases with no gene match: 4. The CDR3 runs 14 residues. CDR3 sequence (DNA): TGCGCCAGCAGCTTGGGGACTAGTTTGGAGACCCAGTACTTC. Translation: CASSLGTSLETQYF.

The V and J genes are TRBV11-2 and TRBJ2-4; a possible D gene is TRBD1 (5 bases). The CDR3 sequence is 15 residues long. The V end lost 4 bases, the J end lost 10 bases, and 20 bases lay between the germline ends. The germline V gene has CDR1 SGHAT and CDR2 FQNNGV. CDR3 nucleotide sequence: TGTGCCAGCAGCTCACCTAGGGGAAGGGGTAGGATTCAGTACTTC. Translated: CASSSPRGRGRIQYF.

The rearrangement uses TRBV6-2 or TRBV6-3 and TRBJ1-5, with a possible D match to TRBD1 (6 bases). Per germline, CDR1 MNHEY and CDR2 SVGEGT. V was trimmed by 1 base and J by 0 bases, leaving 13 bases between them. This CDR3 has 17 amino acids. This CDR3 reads CASSYLPGGPSNQPQHF. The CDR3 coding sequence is TGTGCCAGCAGTTACTTACCGGGGGGCCCTAGCAATCAGCCCCAGCATTTT.

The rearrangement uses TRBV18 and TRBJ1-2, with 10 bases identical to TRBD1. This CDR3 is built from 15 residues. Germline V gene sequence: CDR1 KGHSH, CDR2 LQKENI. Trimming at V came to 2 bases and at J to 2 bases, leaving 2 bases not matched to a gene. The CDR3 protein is CASSPRQGANYGYTF. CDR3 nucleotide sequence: TGTGCCAGCTCACCAAGACAGGGGGCCAACTATGGCTACACCTTC.

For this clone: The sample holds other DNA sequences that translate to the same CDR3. The CDR3 is CASSLAYNEQFF. The DNA for the CDR3 is TGCGCCAGCAGCTTGGCATACAATGAGCAGTTCTTC. The genes are TRBV5-1 and TRBJ2-1; no clear D gene. The V gene lost 0 bases and the J gene lost 4 bases, with 2 bases spanning the gap. The CDR3 is made up of 12 amino acids. The germline V gene has CDR1 SGHRS and CDR2 YFSETQ.

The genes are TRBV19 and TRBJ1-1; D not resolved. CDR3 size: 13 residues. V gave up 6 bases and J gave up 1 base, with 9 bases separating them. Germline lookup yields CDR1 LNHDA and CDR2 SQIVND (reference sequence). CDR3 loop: CASSQTPNTEAFF. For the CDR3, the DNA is TGTGCCAGTAGCCAGACACCGAACACTGAAGCTTTCTTT.

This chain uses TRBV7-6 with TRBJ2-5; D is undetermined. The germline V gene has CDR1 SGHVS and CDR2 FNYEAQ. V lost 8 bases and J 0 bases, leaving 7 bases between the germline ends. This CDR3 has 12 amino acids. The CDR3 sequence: CASGRYQETQYF. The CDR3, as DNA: TGTGCCAGCGGCCGTTACCAAGAGACCCAGTACTTC. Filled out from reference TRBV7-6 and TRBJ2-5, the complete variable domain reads GAGVSQSPRYKVTKRGQDVALRCDPISGHVSLYWYRQALGQGPEFLTYFNYEAQQDKSGLPNDRFSAERPEGSISTLTIQRTEQRDSAMYRCASGRYQETQYFGPGTRLLVL.

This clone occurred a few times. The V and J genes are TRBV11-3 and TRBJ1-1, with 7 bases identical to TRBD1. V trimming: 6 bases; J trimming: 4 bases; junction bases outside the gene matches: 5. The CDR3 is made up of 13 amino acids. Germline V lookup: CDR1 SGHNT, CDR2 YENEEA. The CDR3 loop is CASSRPGGTEAFF. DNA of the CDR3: TGTGCCAGCAGTCGACCAGGGGGCACTGAAGCTTTCTTT.

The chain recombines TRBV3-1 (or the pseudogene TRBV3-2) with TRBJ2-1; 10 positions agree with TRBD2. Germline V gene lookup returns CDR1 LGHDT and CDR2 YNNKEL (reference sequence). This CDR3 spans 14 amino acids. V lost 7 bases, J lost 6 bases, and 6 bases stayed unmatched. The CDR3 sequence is CASTSGGAGNEQFF. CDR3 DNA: TGTGCCAGCACGAGCGGGGGGGCGGGCAATGAGCAGTTCTTC.

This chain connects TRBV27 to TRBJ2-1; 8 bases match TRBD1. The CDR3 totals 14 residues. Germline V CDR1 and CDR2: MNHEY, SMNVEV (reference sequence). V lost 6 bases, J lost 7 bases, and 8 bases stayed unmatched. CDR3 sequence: CASRETGAINEQFF. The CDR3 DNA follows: TGTGCCAGCAGGGAGACAGGGGCGATAAATGAGCAGTTCTTC.

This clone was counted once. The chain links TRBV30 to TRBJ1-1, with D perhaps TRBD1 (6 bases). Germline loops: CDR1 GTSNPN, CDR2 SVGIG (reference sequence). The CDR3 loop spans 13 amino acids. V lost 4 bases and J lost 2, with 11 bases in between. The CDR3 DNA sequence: TGTGCCTGGATAGGACAGCGTAACACTGAAGCTTTCTTT. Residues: CAWIGQRNTEAFF. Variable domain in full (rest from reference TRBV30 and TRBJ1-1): SQTIHQWPATLVQPVGSPLSLECTVEGTSNPNLYWYRQAAGRGLQLLFYSVGIGQISSEVPQNLSASRPQDRQFILSSKKLLLSDSGFYLCAWIGQRNTEAFFGQGTRLTVV.

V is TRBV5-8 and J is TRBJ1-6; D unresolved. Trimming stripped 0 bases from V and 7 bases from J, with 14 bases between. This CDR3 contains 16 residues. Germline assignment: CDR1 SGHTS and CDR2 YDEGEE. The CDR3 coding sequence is TGTGCCAGCAGCTTGGACTGGGCCGGAGGGAATTCACCCCTCCACTTT. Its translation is CASSLDWAGGNSPLHF.